This T cell receptor beta chain was documented in a study of T cell repertoires in cytomegalovirus infection. Study in general: Recently identified HLA-C-restricted CMV epitopes were among the peptides used. From public TCR beta signatures came an indication of both CMV infection and matching HLA type. Findings and limits, study-wide: The ex vivo response was dominated by HLA-C-restricted CMV-specific TCR beta clonotypes.

With V trimmed by 2 bases and J by 2 bases, 8 bases remained unmatched. Germline-derived CDR1 and CDR2 are MNHEY and SVGEGT. The CDR3 contains 17 residues. TCRdb re-called the reads through MiXCR, storing one row per CDR3 protein. The sample shows about 900,000 distinct CDR3 sequences, roughly a third of them seen only once. The sample holds a few counts of this clonotype. The antigen is unknown. Here the sequenced sample was cultured CD8+ T cells from PBMCs, taken from culture after CMV antigen stimulation. The V and J genes are TRBV6-2 or TRBV6-3 and TRBJ1-5; 8 nucleotides agree with TRBD1. This receptor was taken from a human donor in good health (CMV status not recorded). Some clones in this sample may be carry-over from other donors' samples. The CDR3 nucleotides read TGTGCCAGCAGTTACCGCGGGACAGGTGGTCGCAATCAGCCCCAGCATTTT. Translation gives CASSYRGTGGRNQPQHF.